Below are 7 T cell receptor beta chains sequenced from a single sample in a study of blood T cell repertoires in COVID-19. This table comes from immunoSEQ multiplex PCR, and its TCRdb copy is limited to in-frame clones, with some not included. The sample carries hundreds of thousands of clones, roughly 88% recorded once. The sequencing sample was made of PBMCs or T cells enriched from blood (not recorded which). These receptors all come from a woman under 40 who had recovered from COVID-19.

The chain uses TRBV29-1 and TRBJ2-1; TRBD1 agrees at 7 bases. The CDR3 length is 19 residues. The V gene's germline CDR1 is SQVTM and CDR2 ANQGSEA. The V segment lost 0 bases and the J segment 0 bases; nucleotides outside the gene matches: 14. The CDR3 here is CSVEDWRTGRRSSYNEQFF. The CDR3 DNA reads TGCAGCGTTGAAGATTGGCGGACAGGCAGAAGAAGCTCCTACAATGAGCAGTTCTTC.

This chain connects TRBV5-8 to TRBJ2-1; no definite D call. This CDR3 region has 12 residues. Germline V lookup: CDR1 SGHTS, CDR2 YDEGEE. Trimming pared 0 bases from V and 8 bases from J, leaving 6 bases between. The CDR3 DNA is TGTGCCAGCAGCTTGGCTCTCCATGAGCAGTTCTTC. This codes for CASSLALHEQFF. Together with reference TRBV5-8 and TRBJ2-1, the CDR3 gives the full variable domain: EAGVTQSPTHLIKTRGQQATLRCSPISGHTSVYWYQQALGLGLQFLLWYDEGEERNRGNFPPRFSGRQFPNYSSELNVNALELEDSALYLCASSLALHEQFFGPGTRLTVL.

V gene TRBV7-9 combines with J gene TRBJ1-2; D not resolved. The germline V gene encodes CDR1 SEHNR and CDR2 FQNEAQ (reference sequence). The V gene lost 11 bases and the J gene lost 0 bases, with 13 bases spanning the gap. This CDR3 region has 13 residues. The CDR3: CACRGNSNYGYTF. CDR3 nucleotide sequence: TGTGCCTGTAGAGGGAACTCTAACTATGGCTACACCTTC.

The rearrangement uses TRBV20-1 and TRBJ1-3; D is unresolved. With 5 bases removed from V and 8 bases from J, the gap between germline ends came to 10 bases. The CDR3 has 11 residues. The germline V gene encodes CDR1 DFQATT and CDR2 SNEGSKA (reference sequence). CDR3: CSALVLDTIYF. CDR3 sequence (DNA): TGCAGTGCTTTGGTTTTAGACACCATATATTTT.

The chain recombines TRBV30 with TRBJ1-3; 8 bases align to TRBD1. Germline V CDR1 and CDR2: GTSNPN, SVGIG (reference sequence). V dropped 7 bases and J dropped 0; count of bases not matched to a gene: 5. The CDR3 spans 14 residues. This CDR3 is CASGQAFSGNTIYF. For the CDR3, the DNA is TGTGCCTCGGGACAGGCTTTCTCTGGAAACACCATATATTTT. Full variable domain (remainder filled in from reference TRBV30 and TRBJ1-3): SQTIHQWPATLVQPVGSPLSLECTVEGTSNPNLYWYRQAAGRGLQLLFYSVGIGQISSEVPQNLSASRPQDRQFILSSKKLLLSDSGFYLCASGQAFSGNTIYFGEGSWLTVV.

Of note for this clone: Other nucleotide sequences from this sample produce the same CDR3. The chain recombines TRBV7-9 with TRBJ1-1; D may be TRBD1 (5 bases). CDR3 length: 12 residues. Looked up from germline, CDR1 is SEHNR and CDR2 is FQNEAQ (reference sequence). The V end was cut by 1 base, the J end by 7 bases, with 7 bases between. This chain's CDR3 is CASSLVGGEAFF. The DNA for the CDR3 is TGTGCCAGCAGCTTAGTCGGGGGTGAAGCTTTCTTT. The full variable domain, completed using reference TRBV7-9 and TRBJ1-1, is DTGVSQNPRHKITKRGQNVTFRCDPISEHNRLYWYRQTLGQGPEFLTYFQNEAQLEKSRLLSDRFSAERPKGSFSTLEIQRTEQGDSAMYLCASSLVGGEAFFGQGTRLTVV.

The chain recombines TRBV19 with TRBJ1-2; 10 positions match TRBD1. Germline lookup yields CDR1 LNHDA and CDR2 SQIVND (reference sequence). V was pared by 6 bases and J by 8 bases, with 15 bases of the junction left unmatched. The CDR3 covers 16 residues. The chain's CDR3 is CASSRLRDRGVGGYTF. In DNA, the CDR3 is TGTGCCAGTAGCCGACTCCGGGACAGGGGCGTCGGAGGCTACACCTTC.